This T cell receptor beta chain was observed in a study of high-grade serous ovarian cancer treatment subgroups (dated by TCRdb to about 2021). Study-level background: Sequencing yielded a mean of about 13,000 reads and around 7,500 unique TCR beta rearrangements per sample. The study profiled TCR beta repertoires in high-grade serous ovarian cancer patients grouped by complete gross resection or neoadjuvant chemotherapy response under a laparoscopic triage algorithm. One primary tumor sample and two metastatic tumor samples were collected from each patient, for a total of approximately 98 samples. The roughly 30-patient cohort included around 10 patients with no residual disease after primary surgery (R0), around 10 excellent NACT responders, and around 10 poor NACT responders.

The roughly 100 tumor samples underwent high-throughput TCR profiling using ImmunoSEQ. Per the source publication's procedure: The repertoire diversity metrics included richness (unique productive sequences), clonality, evenness and relatedness, and the Bhattacharyya coefficient was used to measure similarity between samples. Conclusions stayed consistent in a sensitivity analysis that left out TCRs with fewer than two reads. The immuneACCESS repertoire file appears here via TCRdb, limited to in-frame rearrangements. These files lack a portion of the clones; in checked studies, under half of the deficit traces to unresolved V genes, and the cause of the others is not known. D and trimming come from the DNA, and the V and J calls and clone size come from that table. The table for this sample lists around 3,500 clones; approximately 80% of them were counted only once. The ten largest clones take up roughly 8.2% of the sample.

The tumor samples were collected prior to definitive surgery or chemotherapy. Genomic DNA was extracted by the MD Anderson Biospecimen Extraction Resource, and TCR sequencing was done by the MD Anderson Cancer Genomics Laboratory. Results the study describes overall, beyond this receptor: Spatial information was not captured by bulk tumor TCR sequencing, so insight into HGSC tumor complexity and diversity was limited. Repertoire similarity ranging from roughly 0.1 to 0.8 was observed between tumors from the same patient, whereas almost no similarity was observed between different patients. TCR clonal relatedness was found to be positively correlated with neoantigen level and, by trend, with copy number variation and mutation load derived from whole-genome sequencing. The TCR repertoire analyses centered on CDR3, leaving CDR1 and CDR2 unanalyzed.

Notes on this clone: No antigen is known for it. Per-base quality was not reported, and no clone a single base away is much larger than it.

This receptor was taken from a human donor with high-grade serous ovarian cancer. The sequenced sample was tumor tissue.

CDR3 region: CASSQDQGSNQPQHF. The nucleotide sequence reads TGTGCCAGCAGCCAAGATCAGGGTAGCAATCAGCCCCAGCATTTT. The chain links TRBV4-2 with TRBJ1-5; matching of 5 bases hints at TRBD1 as the D gene. The CDR3 measures 15 amino acids from cysteine to phenylalanine. Only the CDR3 portion is preserved as DNA: 45 bases, with reading frame beginning at the first base. V is shortened by 0 bases, J by 0 bases, and the region joining them spans 6 bases. Via the germline V gene, CDR1 is LGHNA and CDR2 YNFKEQ.